Listed below are T cell receptor beta chains from one sample, sequenced in a study of blood T cell repertoires in COVID-19. Data came from immunoSEQ multiplex PCR; TCRdb stores just in-frame clones and leaves some out. This sample has 140,000 to 150,000 clones; about nine tenths occur once, and the top ten carry approximately 3.7%. The sample comprised PBMCs or T cells enriched from blood (not recorded which). These receptors were obtained from a woman between 35 and 50 years old who had been exposed to COVID-19. Both conserved end residues are part of each CDR3. The order of the fields is clone size, D gene, J gene, V gene, CDR3 protein, CDR3 DNA. D genes are given only for firm matches. The size entry is marked missing in some rows and otherwise reads once, few, many or a size class.

size: -
D: TRBD2
J: TRBJ2-7
V: TRBV27
CDR3: CASSTLAGGFEQYF
DNA: TGTGCCAGCAGTACCTTAGCGGGGGGTTTCGAGCAGTACTTC

size: -
D: TRBD1
J: TRBJ1-3
V: TRBV9
CDR3: CASSAVTGGGGNTIYF
DNA: TGTGCCAGCAGCGCTGTTACAGGGGGCGGTGGAAACACCATATATTTT

size: -
D: -
J: TRBJ1-5
V: TRBV19
CDR3: CASSIRQFDSNQPQHF
DNA: TGTGCCAGTAGTATAAGACAGTTTGATAGCAATCAGCCCCAGCATTTT

size: -
D: TRBD1
J: TRBJ1-5
V: TRBV28
CDR3: CASRIQGAGQPQHF
DNA: TGTGCCAGCAGGATACAGGGGGCTGGTCAGCCCCAGCATTTT

size: -
D: -
J: TRBJ2-7
V: TRBV5-6
CDR3: CASSLGRAEQYF
DNA: TGTGCCAGCAGCTTGGGGAGGGCCGAGCAGTACTTC

size: -
D: TRBD1
J: TRBJ1-4
V: TRBV5-1
CDR3: CASRRQGGATNEKLFF
DNA: TGCGCCAGCAGACGGCAGGGGGGTGCAACTAATGAAAAACTGTTTTTT

size: -
D: -
J: TRBJ2-3
V: TRBV9
CDR3: CASSVDWRAVTDTQYF
DNA: TGTGCCAGCAGCGTAGACTGGAGGGCCGTAACAGATACGCAGTATTTT

size: -
D: -
J: TRBJ2-5
V: TRBV25-1
CDR3: CASSERTAETQYF
DNA: TGTGCCAGCAGTGAACGGACAGCCGAGACCCAGTACTTC

size: -
D: -
J: TRBJ1-6
V: TRBV9
CDR3: CATDPGWPSSYNSPLHF
DNA: TGTGCCACCGACCCGGGATGGCCGAGCTCCTATAATTCACCCCTCCACTTT

size: -
D: -
J: TRBJ1-2
V: TRBV28
CDR3: CASRSDRYGYTF
DNA: TGTGCCAGCAGATCCGACAGATATGGCTACACCTTC

size: once
D: TRBD1
J: TRBJ1-4
V: TRBV4-3
CDR3: CASSQEPGQGSEKLFF
DNA: TGCGCCAGCAGCCAAGAACCGGGACAGGGTAGTGAAAAACTGTTTTTT